Below, 22 T cell receptor beta chains from the same sample are listed, as sequenced in a study of PD-1 blockade in mismatch repair-deficient tumors. Assay used: immunoSEQ multiplex PCR; TCRdb lists only in-frame clones, some missing. The sample holds roughly 79,000 clones; around 80% are singletons and the top ten take about 6%. The input for sequencing was peripheral blood, taken 44 weeks after starting pembrolizumab. The receptors stem from an adult with mismatch repair-deficient cancer.

The chain couples TRBV7-9 to TRBJ1-1, with D tentatively TRBD1 (5 bases). The CDR3 totals 13 residues. In germline, CDR1 is SEHNR, CDR2 FQNEAQ (reference sequence). V lost 8 bases to trimming and J lost 5 bases, with 15 bases between them. The CDR3 loop reads CASFSKGRTEAFF. The CDR3 DNA follows: TGTGCCAGCTTCTCTAAGGGGCGAACTGAAGCTTTCTTT.

The chain uses TRBV7-9 and TRBJ1-5; D may be TRBD1 (5 bases). Germline loops: CDR1 SEHNR, CDR2 FQNEAQ (reference sequence). The V gene lost 0 bases and the J gene lost 3 bases, with 6 bases spanning the gap. This CDR3 has 14 residues. The CDR3 spells CASSLAQDNQPQHF. CDR3 DNA sequence: TGTGCCAGCAGCTTAGCACAGGACAATCAGCCCCAGCATTTT.

This chain links TRBV11-3 with TRBJ1-1; D gene unclear. The CDR3 loop spans 14 amino acids. The V gene's germline CDR1 is SGHNT and CDR2 YENEEA. The V and J ends lost 0 bases and 1 base respectively, with 6 bases between them. The CDR3 sequence: CASSLDPGNTEAFF. The CDR3 DNA sequence: TGTGCCAGCAGCTTAGATCCAGGGAACACTGAAGCTTTCTTT. Full variable domain (remainder filled in from reference TRBV11-3 and TRBJ1-1): EAGVVQSPRYKIIEKKQPVAFWCNPISGHNTLYWYLQNLGQGPELLIRYENEEAVDDSQLPKDRFSAERLKGVDSTLKIQPAELGDSAVYLCASSLDPGNTEAFFGQGTRLTVV.

The rearrangement uses TRBV11-2 and TRBJ2-1; possibly TRBD1 for D (6 bases). Germline values: CDR1 SGHAT, CDR2 FQNNGV. The length of the CDR3 is 15 residues. V lost 0 bases and J 5 bases, leaving 11 bases between the germline ends. The CDR3 spells CASSLDRGKNNEQFF. CDR3 bases: TGTGCCAGCAGCTTAGACAGGGGAAAAAACAATGAGCAGTTCTTC. Supplemented by reference TRBV11-2 and TRBJ2-1, the full variable domain reads EAGVAQSPRYKIIEKRQSVAFWCNPISGHATLYWYQQILGQGPKLLIQFQNNGVVDDSQLPKDRFSAERLKGVDSTLKIQPAKLEDSAVYLCASSLDRGKNNEQFFGPGTRLTVL.

This clone showed up just a few times. The CDR3 is CASSATGNYGYTF. The CDR3 DNA sequence: TGTGCCAGCAGTGCCACCGGTAACTATGGCTACACCTTC. The rearrangement links TRBV6-6 to TRBJ1-2; D not resolved. V was trimmed by 5 bases and J by 1 base, leaving 8 bases between them. The CDR3 has 13 amino acids. Germline CDR1 MNHNY, CDR2 SVGAGI (reference sequence).

The chain is built from TRBV18 and TRBJ2-6; perhaps D is TRBD1 or TRBD2 (5 bases each). CDR3 size: 16 residues. Germline V gives CDR1 KGHSH, CDR2 LQKENI. Trimming removed 3 bases at V and 0 bases at J, with 9 bases between. In DNA, the CDR3 is TGTGCCAGCTCACCCGAGGGGCTCTCTGGGGCCAACGTCCTGACTTTC. Its translation is CASSPEGLSGANVLTF.

The V call is TRBV5-6, the J call TRBJ2-7; no clear D gene. V was pared by 2 bases and J by 6 bases, with 6 bases between. The CDR3 consists of 11 residues. CDR1 is SGHDT and CDR2 is YYEEEE in the germline V gene. The CDR3 is CASSFSREQYF. The CDR3 DNA sequence: TGTGCCAGCAGCTTTTCTCGCGAGCAGTACTTC. The full variable domain, with the rest looked up from reference TRBV5-6 and TRBJ2-7, is DAGVTQSPTHLIKTRGQQVTLRCSPKSGHDTVSWYQQALGQGPQFIFQYYEEEERQRGNFPDRFSGHQFPNYSSELNVNALLLGDSALYLCASSFSREQYFGPGTRLTVT.

The chain combines TRBV4-1 with TRBJ2-1; the D gene is possibly TRBD1 (5 bases). CDR3 length: 15 residues. CDR1 is MGHRA, CDR2 YSYEKL, per germline. V was trimmed by 1 base and J by 6 bases, leaving 13 bases between them. The DNA of the CDR3 is TGCGCCAGCAGCCAAGGCTCAAGACAGCTCAATGAGCAGTTCTTC. Its translation is CASSQGSRQLNEQFF.

This clone came up a few times. The chain uses TRBV11-3 and TRBJ2-3; D remains ambiguous. The CDR3 runs 15 residues. The germline V gene encodes CDR1 SGHNT and CDR2 YENEEA. Trimming took 3 bases from V and 0 from J, leaving 10 bases between them. The CDR3 DNA reads TGTGCCAGCAGCTTGGAGCCCACAAGCACAGATACGCAGTATTTT. Translating it yields CASSLEPTSTDTQYF. Full variable domain (outside the CDR3, taken from reference TRBV11-3 and TRBJ2-3): EAGVVQSPRYKIIEKKQPVAFWCNPISGHNTLYWYLQNLGQGPELLIRYENEEAVDDSQLPKDRFSAERLKGVDSTLKIQPAELGDSAVYLCASSLEPTSTDTQYFGPGTRLTVL.

The V and J genes are TRBV7-8 and TRBJ2-1; 7 bases are shared with TRBD1. The germline V gene encodes CDR1 SGHVS and CDR2 FQNEAQ. The CDR3 is 15 residues long. Trimming cost V 3 bases and J 5 bases; bases outside gene matches: 7. The DNA of the CDR3 is TGTGCCAGCAGCTTGGACAGGTCATCGAACAATGAGCAGTTCTTC. Protein sequence: CASSLDRSSNNEQFF.

The chain is built from TRBV29-1 and TRBJ1-3, with D possibly being TRBD1 (5 bases). The CDR3 has 15 residues. Trimming took 0 bases from V and 2 from J, leaving 11 bases between them. Germline assignment: CDR1 SQVTM and CDR2 ANQGSEA. For the CDR3, the DNA is TGCAGCGTTGAAGAAAGCACAGGCCCTGGAAACACCATATATTTT. Its translation: CSVEESTGPGNTIYF.

This clone was seen only a few times. V usage is TRBV6-1 and J usage is TRBJ1-2; TRBD1 might be the D (6 bases). CDR1 is MNHNS, CDR2 SASEGT, per germline. The CDR3 length is 15 residues. V shed 6 bases and J shed 4 bases, with 18 bases lying between them. The chain's CDR3 is CASSRSQGNIYGYTF. CDR3 bases: TGTGCCAGCAGCCGAAGTCAGGGGAATATCTATGGCTACACCTTC.

This chain links TRBV5-1 with TRBJ2-5; D gene ambiguous. Trimming took 0 bases from V and 1 from J, leaving 10 bases between them. This CDR3 region has 15 residues. In germline, CDR1 is SGHRS, CDR2 YFSETQ. For the CDR3, the DNA is TGCGCCAGCAGCTTGGCGGGTCGGACCCAAGAGACCCAGTACTTC. Protein: CASSLAGRTQETQYF.

The chain has TRBV9 and TRBJ2-2; tentative D call: TRBD2 (6 bases). Germline V gene data show CDR1 as SGDLS and CDR2 as YYNGEE. The CDR3 has 15 amino acids. V was pared by 0 bases and J by 5 bases, with 11 bases between. The CDR3 DNA sequence: TGTGCCAGCAGCGTAGGGCCCGGGGGAACCGGGGAGCTGTTTTTT. Residues: CASSVGPGGTGELFF.

The V gene is TRBV7-8, the J gene TRBJ1-1; D might be TRBD1 (5 bases). The CDR3 sequence is 14 residues long. CDR1 and CDR2 (germline): SGHVS, FQNEAQ. Trimming pared 3 bases from V and 3 bases from J, leaving 11 bases between. CDR3: CASSLGTRYTEAFF. DNA of the CDR3: TGTGCCAGCAGCTTGGGGACGCGCTACACTGAAGCTTTCTTT.

The chain couples TRBV28 to TRBJ2-3, with 10 nucleotides matching TRBD2. The J segment lost 7 bases and the V segment lost 6 bases, leaving 10 bases of the junction unmatched. CDR1 and CDR2 from the germline V gene are MDHEN and SYDVKM. This CDR3 contains 15 residues. The CDR3 is CASRRAGGGENTQYF. In DNA, the CDR3 is TGTGCCAGCAGAAGAGCGGGAGGGGGTGAAAATACGCAGTATTTT.

The chain is built from TRBV7-8 and TRBJ2-7; the match to TRBD1 covers 9 bases. Germline-derived CDR1 and CDR2 are SGHVS and FQNEAQ. This CDR3 is built from 15 residues. V trimming: 2 bases; J trimming: 3 bases; junction bases outside the gene matches: 5. This chain's CDR3 is CASSLRGTGFYEQYF. The CDR3 region has the DNA TGTGCCAGCAGCTTAAGAGGGACAGGGTTCTACGAGCAGTACTTC.

The chain combines TRBV19 with TRBJ2-2, with D maybe TRBD1 (5 bases). The CDR3 loop spans 14 amino acids. Per the germline V gene, CDR1 is LNHDA and CDR2 is SQIVND (reference sequence). V dropped 6 bases and J dropped 2 bases, with 10 bases sitting between them. The CDR3 nucleotides read TGTGCCAGTAGCCAGACAGTTAACACCGGGGAGCTGTTTTTT. This translates into CASSQTVNTGELFF.

The chain joins TRBV11-2 to TRBJ2-3; D not resolved. Looked up from germline, CDR1 is SGHAT and CDR2 is FQNNGV. CDR3 size: 14 residues. V was pared by 2 bases and J by 2 bases, with 8 bases between. Here the CDR3 DNA reads TGTGCCAGCAGCTTAAATAGGGACACAGATACGCAGTATTTT. Translating gives CASSLNRDTDTQYF.

About this clone itself: This may stem from a read error, because a much larger clone lies one nucleotide away. The genes are TRBV7-2 and TRBJ2-7; a weak D match, TRBD2 (5 bases). V dropped 4 bases and J dropped 3 bases, with 7 bases sitting between them. This CDR3 contains 12 residues. Looked up from germline, CDR1 is SGHTA and CDR2 is FQGNSA. The CDR3 spells CASSSDYYEQYF. The DNA of the CDR3 is TGTGCCAGCAGCTCCGACTACTACGAGCAGTACTTC.

The V gene is TRBV29-1, the J gene TRBJ2-1, with 7 nucleotides matching TRBD2. The CDR3 is made up of 14 amino acids. V lost 7 bases to trimming and J lost 0 bases; unmatched junction nucleotides: 6. The V gene's germline CDR1 is SQVTM and CDR2 ANQGSEA. The CDR3 sequence is CSESGIISYNEQFF. The CDR3 DNA follows: TGCAGCGAGAGCGGGATCATCTCCTACAATGAGCAGTTCTTC.

This CDR3 reads CASSPIPGGAKNIQYF. The CDR3 bases are TGTGCCAGCAGCCCAATTCCTGGGGGGGCCAAAAACATTCAGTACTTC. The rearrangement uses TRBV7-6 and TRBJ2-4; the D gene is possibly TRBD2 (6 bases). Trimming removed 5 bases at V and 1 base at J, with 15 bases between. CDR1 is SGHVS and CDR2 is FNYEAQ in the germline V gene. The CDR3 runs to 16 residues.